The 8 T cell receptor beta chains below come from one sample, sequenced in a study of shared clonotypes between healthy human individuals. The data were produced by immunoSEQ multiplex PCR, yet TCRdb's version contains in-frame clones alone and is incomplete. Of approximately 1,500,000 clones in the sample, 95% to 99% were seen once. The sequenced sample was naive CD4+ T cells sorted from blood. Subset: CD45RA+ positively selected. The receptors come from a man in his thirties or forties in good health.

The rearrangement links TRBV5-6 to TRBJ2-5; 10 bases map to TRBD2. From germline, CDR1 is SGHDT and CDR2 YYEEEE. The V segment lost 0 bases and the J segment 5 bases; nucleotides outside the gene matches: 4. This CDR3 spans 15 amino acids. CDR3 nucleotide sequence: TGTGCCAGCAGCTTGGCGGTAGCGGGAGGTGAGACCCAGTACTTC. Encoded protein: CASSLAVAGGETQYF.

The chain joins TRBV5-5 to TRBJ2-2; D unresolved. From germline, CDR1 is SGHKS and CDR2 YYEKEE (reference sequence). This CDR3 contains 14 residues. V was trimmed by 1 base and J by 1 base, leaving 5 bases between them. The CDR3 DNA reads as TGTGCCAGCAGCTTGAGTGGGAACACCGGGGAGCTGTTTTTT. This sequence encodes CASSLSGNTGELFF.

The chain employs TRBV10-2 and TRBJ2-2; 11 nucleotides agree with TRBD2. V lost 5 bases, J lost 5 bases, and 7 bases stayed unmatched. The CDR3 spans 16 residues. Germline values: CDR1 WSHSY, CDR2 SAAADI. CDR3 DNA: TGCGCCAGCAGTTCTAGCGGGAGGTCGGAAACCGGGGAGCTGTTTTTT. Translating it yields CASSSSGRSETGELFF.

V usage is TRBV10-3 and J usage is TRBJ2-3, with 11 positions matching TRBD2. Germline assignment: CDR1 ENHRY and CDR2 SYGVKD. J lost 2 bases, V lost 8 bases, and 15 bases had no gene match. This CDR3 region has 18 residues. CDR3 DNA: TGTGCCATCGCGGAGACTAGCGGGGCTCGGGGCTCCACAGATACGCAGTATTTT. As protein: CAIAETSGARGSTDTQYF.

This chain joins TRBV5-4 and TRBJ2-2; the D is unclear. From germline, CDR1 is SGHNT and CDR2 YYREEE (reference sequence). Trimming shortened V by 1 base and J by 3 bases, and 7 bases separated the two germline ends. The CDR3 runs 14 residues. CDR3: CASSLFQYTGELFF. The CDR3 DNA reads TGTGCCAGCAGCTTGTTTCAATACACCGGGGAGCTGTTTTTT.

As for this clone: Relative to the germline gene, one junction end is altered; a read error may explain this. The rearrangement links TRBV28 to TRBJ1-2; D is perhaps TRBD1 (5 bases). CDR3 size: 11 residues. The V gene's germline CDR1 is MDHEN and CDR2 SYDVKM. Written as DNA, the CDR3 is TGTGCCAGCAGTAGGGGTTTGGAGGGAAGCTTC. It specifies CASSRGLEGSF.

The rearrangement links TRBV19 to TRBJ2-7, with 7 positions matching TRBD2. There are 18 residues in the CDR3. V dropped 4 bases and J dropped 1; count of bases not matched to a gene: 16. Germline assignment: CDR1 LNHDA and CDR2 SQIVND (reference sequence). The CDR3 sequence: CASSTLGLVGGRSYEQYF. The CDR3 DNA reads as TGTGCCAGTAGTACCCTCGGATTAGTGGGAGGGCGGTCCTACGAGCAGTACTTC.

The chain joins TRBV29-1 to TRBJ1-1, with D possibly matching TRBD1 (5 bases). The length of the CDR3 is 16 residues. Germline assignment: CDR1 SQVTM and CDR2 ANQGSEA. V was pared by 0 bases and J by 3 bases, with 17 bases between. The CDR3 spells CSVEDLQGVRDTEAFF. CDR3 nucleotide sequence: TGCAGCGTTGAAGATCTTCAGGGAGTGCGGGACACTGAAGCTTTCTTT.